This T cell receptor beta chain was recovered during a study of glioma-infiltrating T cells after dendritic cell vaccination. In the study overall: Patients received three intradermal dendritic cell vaccine injections at biweekly intervals.

This clone was detected only once. Input was approximately 2 ug genomic DNA, or all available if less. Using immunoSEQ multiplex PCR, the repertoire was profiled, and TCRdb retains in-frame clones only, with some absent. The table shows 55,000 to 75,000 clones, with 70% to 85% occurring only once. The CDR3 is 16 residues long. Per germline, CDR1 SGHVS and CDR2 FQNEAQ. V lost 1 base, J lost 5 bases, and 15 bases lay in between. As for time point: after dendritic cell vaccination, including at tumor progression/relapse. Only patients with spare fresh-frozen tumor and over two years of follow-up were included. None of the glioblastoma patients had an isocitrate dehydrogenase mutation.

This sample comprised blood, obtained after dendritic cell vaccination. The chain is built from TRBV7-8 and TRBJ1-5; maybe TRBD1 (5 bases). The receptor comes from a human donor with glioblastoma. The CDR3 region is CASSLEFQGDDQPQHF. The CDR3 nucleotides are TGTGCCAGCAGCTTAGAGTTCCAGGGTGACGATCAGCCCCAGCATTTT.